A selection of T cell receptor beta chains follows, all from one sample in a study of blood T cell repertoires in COVID-19. Sequenced by immunoSEQ multiplex PCR; TCRdb stores in-frame clones only, minus some. The sample holds fewer than 200,000 clones, approximately 87% seen once. The specimen was PBMCs or T cells enriched from blood (not recorded which). These receptors originate from a woman in her forties or fifties who had recovered from COVID-19. Each CDR3 is given with its conserved first and last residue. Fields, in order: D gene, clone size, J gene, CDR3 length, V gene, CDR3 DNA, CDR3 protein. A D gene is named only where the DNA matches it firmly. Clone sizes are given selectively: once, few, many, or a class where the clone is expanded.

d_gene: TRBD1; abundance: NA; j_gene: TRBJ1-5; len: 15; v_gene: TRBV19; CDR3nt: TGTGCCAGCAATGGGGGACAGGCCAACAATCAGCCCCAGCATTTT; CDR3aa: CASNGGQANNQPQHF
d_gene: TRBD2; abundance: NA; j_gene: TRBJ2-1; len: 20; v_gene: TRBV19; CDR3nt: TGTGCCAGTAGTTCAAGACTAGCGGGAGGGCCCCTTGTTTTGGTTTATGAGCAGTTCTTC; CDR3aa: CASSSRLAGGPLVLVYEQFF
d_gene: NA; abundance: NA; j_gene: TRBJ1-6; len: 14; v_gene: TRBV5-4; CDR3nt: TGTGCCAGCAGCTTGGGGGCAGGCCAGACACCCCTCCACTTT; CDR3aa: CASSLGAGQTPLHF
d_gene: NA; abundance: NA; j_gene: TRBJ1-1; len: 13; v_gene: TRBV10-3; CDR3nt: TGTGCCACCCTTCTCGCGATGGACACTGAAGCTTTCTTT; CDR3aa: CATLLAMDTEAFF
d_gene: TRBD1; abundance: NA; j_gene: TRBJ2-1; len: 15; v_gene: TRBV7-9; CDR3nt: TGTGCCAGCAGCTTAGAGGACGGGACAGTCGGTGAGCAGTTCTTC; CDR3aa: CASSLEDGTVGEQFF
d_gene: TRBD2; abundance: once; j_gene: TRBJ2-1; len: 14; v_gene: TRBV27; CDR3nt: TGTGCCAGCAGTTGGGCTAGCGGGGGGGTTGAGCAGTTCTTC; CDR3aa: CASSWASGGVEQFF
d_gene: NA; abundance: NA; j_gene: TRBJ1-3; len: 12; v_gene: TRBV9; CDR3nt: TGTGCCAGCAGCGTAGTTGAGAACACCATATATTTT; CDR3aa: CASSVVENTIYF
d_gene: TRBD1; abundance: once; j_gene: TRBJ1-3; len: 17; v_gene: TRBV10-3; CDR3nt: TGTGCCATCAGTGACGACAGGGCCTCACCGGATGGAAACACCATATATTTT; CDR3aa: CAISDDRASPDGNTIYF
d_gene: NA; abundance: NA; j_gene: TRBJ1-5; len: 16; v_gene: TRBV30; CDR3nt: TGTGCCTGGAGTGCCGGGGGGGGAGGGGGCAATCAGCCCCAGCATTTT; CDR3aa: CAWSAGGGGGNQPQHF
d_gene: TRBD1; abundance: NA; j_gene: TRBJ2-5; len: 17; v_gene: TRBV5-5; CDR3nt: TGTGCCAGCAGCCTGACAGGGGCGAGGAGTCGAGGAGAGACCCAGTACTTC; CDR3aa: CASSLTGARSRGETQYF
d_gene: NA; abundance: NA; j_gene: TRBJ2-3; len: 16; v_gene: TRBV24-1; CDR3nt: TGTGCCACCAGTGATCTCCTTTGTAAGGGGGGGGATACGCAGTATTTT; CDR3aa: CATSDLLCKGGDTQYF
d_gene: TRBD1; abundance: NA; j_gene: TRBJ2-1; len: 12; v_gene: TRBV6-5; CDR3nt: TGTGCCAGCACTACACCGACAGGGGGAAAATTCTTC; CDR3aa: CASTTPTGGKFF